This TCR beta chain was identified in a study of long-term antiretroviral therapy in people with HIV. Researchers ran immunoSEQ v3.0 at survey level. The data were produced by immunoSEQ multiplex PCR, yet TCRdb's version contains in-frame clones alone and is incomplete. Counted here are approximately 26,000 clones, 82% occurring once; the ten biggest clones make up about 14%. As for this clone: Its target is unknown.

General study results and limits: Transplant-donor-level diversity was not reached after ART, though diversity increased.

This CDR3 comprises 14 residues. The V end lost 3 bases, the J end lost 3 bases, and 11 bases lay between the germline ends. CDR1 and CDR2 from the germline V gene are LNHDA and SQIVND (reference sequence). The rearrangement links TRBV19 to TRBJ1-1; D call uncertain. This sequence was found in a man aged 45-60 years with HIV. The sample was unsorted PBMCs, taken 2.9 years after starting antiretroviral therapy. The CDR3 nucleotides read TGTGCCAGTAGTATGTTCGGTGGATACACTGAAGCTTTCTTT. This translates into CASSMFGGYTEAFF.